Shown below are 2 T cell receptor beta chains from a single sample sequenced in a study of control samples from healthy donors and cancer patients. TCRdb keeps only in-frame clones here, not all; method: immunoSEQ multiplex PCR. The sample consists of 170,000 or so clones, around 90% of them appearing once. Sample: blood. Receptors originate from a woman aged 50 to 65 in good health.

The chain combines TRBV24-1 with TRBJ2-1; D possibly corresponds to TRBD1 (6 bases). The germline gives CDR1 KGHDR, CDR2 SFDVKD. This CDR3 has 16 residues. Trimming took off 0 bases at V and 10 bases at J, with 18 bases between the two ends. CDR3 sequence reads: CATSDLRRGRREEQFF. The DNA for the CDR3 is TGTGCCACCAGTGATTTGCGCAGGGGCCGCAGGGAGGAGCAGTTCTTC.

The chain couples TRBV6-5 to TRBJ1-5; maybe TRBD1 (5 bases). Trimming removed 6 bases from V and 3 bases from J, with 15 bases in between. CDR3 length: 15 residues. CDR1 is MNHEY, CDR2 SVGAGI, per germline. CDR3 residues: CASSRDGGDNQPQHF. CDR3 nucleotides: TGTGCCAGCAGCCGAGATGGAGGGGACAATCAGCCCCAGCATTTT.